Sequencing of this T cell receptor beta chain was carried out in a study of blood T cell repertoires in COVID-19. Study information: The United States, Italy and Spain provided the acute and convalescent COVID-19 samples. Sources were T cells, B-cell-depleted T cells, or PBMCs; the material itself was cDNA or gDNA.

V gave up 4 bases and J gave up 4 bases; unmatched junction bases: 15. Germline CDR1 is SEHNR and CDR2 is FQNEAQ (reference sequence). CDR3 length: 18 residues. As processed by the authors: Estimates of nucleated cell counts were drawn from the amplification of reference gene primers. Sequenced by immunoSEQ multiplex PCR; TCRdb stores in-frame clones only, minus some. That table supplies the V and J calls and clone size; D and trimming were determined from the DNA. This table has around 300,000 clones, around 85% appearing once. The V call is TRBV7-9, the J call TRBJ2-3; 9 bases are shared with TRBD2. Sequencing input: peripheral blood. The TCR originated in a woman between 70 and 85 years old with acute or convalescent COVID-19. The CDR3 nucleotides read TGTGCCAGCAGCTATATGACCTCGGGACTAGCATACGCAGATACGCAGTATTTT. This gives the protein CASSYMTSGLAYADTQYF.